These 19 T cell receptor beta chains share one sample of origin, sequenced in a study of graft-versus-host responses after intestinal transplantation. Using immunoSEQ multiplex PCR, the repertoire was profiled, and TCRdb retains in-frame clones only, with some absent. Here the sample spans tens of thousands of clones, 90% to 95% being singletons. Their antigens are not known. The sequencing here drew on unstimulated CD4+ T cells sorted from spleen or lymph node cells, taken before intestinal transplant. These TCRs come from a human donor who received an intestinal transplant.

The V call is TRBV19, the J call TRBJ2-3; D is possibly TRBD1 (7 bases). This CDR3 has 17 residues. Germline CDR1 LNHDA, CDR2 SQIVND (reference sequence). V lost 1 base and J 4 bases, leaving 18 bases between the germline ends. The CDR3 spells CASSIAGPGGFADTQYF. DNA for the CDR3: TGTGCCAGTAGTATAGCCGGGCCAGGGGGGTTTGCAGATACGCAGTATTTT.

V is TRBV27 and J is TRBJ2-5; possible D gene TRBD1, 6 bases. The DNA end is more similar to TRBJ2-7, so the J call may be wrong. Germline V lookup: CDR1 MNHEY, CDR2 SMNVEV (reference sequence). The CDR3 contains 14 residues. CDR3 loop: CASSPTGTLREQYF. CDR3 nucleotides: TGTGCCAGCAGTCCAACAGGGACCCTCCGCGAGCAGTACTTC.

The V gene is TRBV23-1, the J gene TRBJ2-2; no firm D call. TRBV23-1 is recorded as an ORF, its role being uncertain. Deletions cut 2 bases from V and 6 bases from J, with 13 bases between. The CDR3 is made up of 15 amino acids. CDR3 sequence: CASSQTHDKPGELFF. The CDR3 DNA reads TGCGCCAGCAGTCAAACCCATGACAAGCCCGGGGAGCTGTTTTTT.

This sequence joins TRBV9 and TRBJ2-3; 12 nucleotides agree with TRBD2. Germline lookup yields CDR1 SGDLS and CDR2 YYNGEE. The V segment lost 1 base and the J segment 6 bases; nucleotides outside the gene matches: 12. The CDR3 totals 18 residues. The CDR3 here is CASSVFGASGGARDTQYF. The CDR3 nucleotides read TGTGCCAGCAGCGTATTTGGGGCTAGCGGGGGGGCCAGGGATACGCAGTATTTT.

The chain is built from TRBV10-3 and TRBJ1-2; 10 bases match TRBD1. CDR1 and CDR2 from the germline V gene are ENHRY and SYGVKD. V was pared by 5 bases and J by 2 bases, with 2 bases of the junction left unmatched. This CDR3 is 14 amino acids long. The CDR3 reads CAISSGQGNYGYTF. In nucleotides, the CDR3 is TGTGCCATCAGTTCGGGACAGGGGAACTATGGCTACACCTTC.

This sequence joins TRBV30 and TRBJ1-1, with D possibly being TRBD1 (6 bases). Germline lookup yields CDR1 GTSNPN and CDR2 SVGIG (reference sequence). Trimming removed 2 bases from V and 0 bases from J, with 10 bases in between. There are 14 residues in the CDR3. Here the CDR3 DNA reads TGTGCCTGGAGTCGGACAGTATTGAACACTGAAGCTTTCTTT. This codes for CAWSRTVLNTEAFF.

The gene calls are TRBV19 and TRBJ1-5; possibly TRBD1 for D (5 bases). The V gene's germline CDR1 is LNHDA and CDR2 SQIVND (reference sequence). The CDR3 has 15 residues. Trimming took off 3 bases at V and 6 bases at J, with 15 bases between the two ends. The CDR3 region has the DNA TGTGCCAGTAGTATTGCGGCAGGGAACGGTCAGCCCCAGCATTTT. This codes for CASSIAAGNGQPQHF.

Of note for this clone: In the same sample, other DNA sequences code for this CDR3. For the CDR3, the DNA is TGTGCCAGTAGTTCCCCCGGGACAGGGTCCTACGAGCAGTACTTC. The encoded protein is CASSSPGTGSYEQYF. V gene TRBV19 combines with J gene TRBJ2-7; 9 bases align to TRBD1. The V gene end was trimmed by 5 bases and the J gene end by 1 base; junction bases not matched to a gene: 6. CDR3 length: 15 amino acids. Germline V gene lookup returns CDR1 LNHDA and CDR2 SQIVND (reference sequence).

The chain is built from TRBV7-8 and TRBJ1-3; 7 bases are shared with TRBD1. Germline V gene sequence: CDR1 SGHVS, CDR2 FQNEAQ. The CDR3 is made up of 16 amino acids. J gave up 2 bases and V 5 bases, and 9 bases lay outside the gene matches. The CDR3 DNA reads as TGTGCCAGCAGCCTTCCTGGACAGGATCCTGGAAACACCATATATTTT. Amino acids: CASSLPGQDPGNTIYF.

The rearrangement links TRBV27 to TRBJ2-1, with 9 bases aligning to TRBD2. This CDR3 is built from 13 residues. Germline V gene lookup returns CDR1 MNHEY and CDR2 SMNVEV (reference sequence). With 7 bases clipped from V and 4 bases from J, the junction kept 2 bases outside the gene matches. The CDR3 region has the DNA TGTGCCAGCACTAGCGGGGTATACAATGAGCAGTTCTTC. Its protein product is CASTSGVYNEQFF.

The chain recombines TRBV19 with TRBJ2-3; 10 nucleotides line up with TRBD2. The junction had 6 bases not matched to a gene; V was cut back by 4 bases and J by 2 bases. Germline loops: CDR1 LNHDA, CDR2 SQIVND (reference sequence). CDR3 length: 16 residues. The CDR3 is CASSRERGGFTDTQYF. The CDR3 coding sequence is TGTGCCAGTAGTAGGGAGCGGGGGGGCTTCACAGATACGCAGTATTTT.

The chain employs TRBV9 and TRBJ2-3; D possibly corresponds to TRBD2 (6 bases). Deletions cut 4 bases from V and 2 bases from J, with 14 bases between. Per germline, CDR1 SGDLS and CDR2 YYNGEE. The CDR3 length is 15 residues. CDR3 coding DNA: TGTGCCAGCAGCCCAAAAGCGGGTTTCACAGATACGCAGTATTTT. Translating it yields CASSPKAGFTDTQYF.

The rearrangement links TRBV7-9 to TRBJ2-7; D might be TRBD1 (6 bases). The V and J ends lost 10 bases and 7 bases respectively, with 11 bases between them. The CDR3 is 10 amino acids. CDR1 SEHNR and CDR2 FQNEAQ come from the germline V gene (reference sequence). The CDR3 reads CAIEGEEQYF. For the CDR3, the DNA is TGTGCCATCGAGGGGGAGGAGCAGTACTTC.

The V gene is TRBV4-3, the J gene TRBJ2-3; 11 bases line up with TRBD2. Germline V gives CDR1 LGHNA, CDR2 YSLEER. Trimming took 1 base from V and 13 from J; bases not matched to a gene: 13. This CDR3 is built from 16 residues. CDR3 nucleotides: TGCGCCAGCAGCCAAGGCGAAGTAGCGGGGGGGCCCCCGGAGTATTTT. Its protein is CASSQGEVAGGPPEYF.

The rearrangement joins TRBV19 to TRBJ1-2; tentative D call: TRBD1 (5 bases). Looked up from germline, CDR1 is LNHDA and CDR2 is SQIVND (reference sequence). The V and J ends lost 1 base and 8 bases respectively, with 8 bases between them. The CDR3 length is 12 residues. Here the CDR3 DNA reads TGTGCCAGTAGTATAGGTGGGGCCGGCTACACCTTC. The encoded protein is CASSIGGAGYTF.

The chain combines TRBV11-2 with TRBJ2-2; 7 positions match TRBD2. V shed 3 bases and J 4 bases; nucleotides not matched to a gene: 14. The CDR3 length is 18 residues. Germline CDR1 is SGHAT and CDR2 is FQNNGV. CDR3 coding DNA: TGTGCCAGCAGCTTCGCGGGGGTCAAATCCTCGGGCACCGGGGAGCTGTTTTTT. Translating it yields CASSFAGVKSSGTGELFF.

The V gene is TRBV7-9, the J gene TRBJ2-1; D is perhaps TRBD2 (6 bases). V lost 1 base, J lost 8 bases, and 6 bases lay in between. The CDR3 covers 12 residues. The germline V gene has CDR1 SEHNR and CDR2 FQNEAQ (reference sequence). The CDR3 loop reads CASSLGGDEQFF. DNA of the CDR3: TGTGCCAGCAGCTTAGGGGGGGATGAGCAGTTCTTC.

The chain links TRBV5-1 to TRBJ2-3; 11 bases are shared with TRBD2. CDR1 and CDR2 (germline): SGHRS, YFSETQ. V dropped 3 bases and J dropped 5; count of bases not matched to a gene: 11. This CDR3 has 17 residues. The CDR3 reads CASSWGLAGGSIDTQYF. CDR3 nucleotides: TGCGCCAGCAGCTGGGGGCTAGCGGGGGGCTCAATAGATACGCAGTATTTT.

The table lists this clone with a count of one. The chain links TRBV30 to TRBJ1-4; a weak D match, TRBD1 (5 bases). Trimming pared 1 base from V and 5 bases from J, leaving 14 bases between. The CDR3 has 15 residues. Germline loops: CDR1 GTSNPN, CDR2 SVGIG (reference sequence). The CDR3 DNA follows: TGTGCCTGGAGTGGGGTTGGGGGGTTCAATGAAAAACTGTTTTTT. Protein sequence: CAWSGVGGFNEKLFF.